One and the same sample provided the 8 T cell receptor beta chains below, sequenced in a study of OX40 agonist ivuxolimab in advanced cancers. Libraries were prepared by immunoSEQ multiplex PCR; TCRdb keeps only in-frame clonotypes and omits some of them. Among 40,000 to 45,000 clones listed, more than 75% were seen once. This material consisted of CD4+ or CD8+ T cells sorted from blood, taken in a trial of the OX40 agonist ivuxolimab. The receptor set was obtained from an adult with an advanced solid tumor such as melanoma, head and neck, liver or kidney cancer.

V and J are TRBV19 and TRBJ2-3; TRBD2 matches 7 bases. CDR3 length equals 14 residues. Germline V gene lookup returns CDR1 LNHDA and CDR2 SQIVND (reference sequence). V was pared by 8 bases and J by 3 bases, with 8 bases of the junction left unmatched. The CDR3 coding sequence is TGTGCCAGTCATACGGGAGGAGGTACAGATACGCAGTATTTT. Protein sequence: CASHTGGGTDTQYF. Complete variable domain (other parts from reference TRBV19 and TRBJ2-3): DGGITQSPKYLFRKEGQNVTLSCEQNLNHDAMYWYRQDPGQGLRLIYYSQIVNDFQKGDIAEGYSVSREKKESFPLTVTSAQKNPTAFYLCASHTGGGTDTQYFGPGTRLTVL.

The chain employs TRBV5-1 and TRBJ2-5; no reliable D call. This CDR3 is built from 13 residues. The germline V gene has CDR1 SGHRS and CDR2 YFSETQ. Trimming stripped 2 bases from V and 2 bases from J, with 7 bases between. The DNA of the CDR3 is TGCGCCAGCAGCTTAGGCAAGCAAGAGACCCAGTACTTC. Its protein is CASSLGKQETQYF.

The J gene is TRBJ2-5, the V gene TRBV7-2, with D unclear. This CDR3 is built from 13 residues. The germline V and J ends were trimmed by 3 bases and 3 bases, with 8 bases remaining between them. Germline CDR1 and CDR2: SGHTA and FQGNSA. The CDR3 DNA is TGTGCCAGCAGCTTCGGCAGGAAAGAGACCCAGTACTTC. Protein product: CASSFGRKETQYF.

This chain uses TRBV7-2 with TRBJ2-5; possible D gene TRBD2, 7 bases. The CDR3 is 16 residues long. Germline V gene sequence: CDR1 SGHTA, CDR2 FQGNSA. The V and J ends lost 5 bases and 4 bases respectively, with 20 bases between them. CDR3 protein: CASSQSASGGGETQYF. The CDR3 region has the DNA TGTGCCAGCAGCCAGTCGGCTAGCGGAGGGGGAGAGACCCAGTACTTC.

The genes are TRBV30 and TRBJ2-6, with 12 bases matching TRBD1. The ends lost 1 base at V and 4 bases at J; junction bases unmatched: 5. This CDR3 is 17 amino acids long. Germline CDR1 reads GTSNPN; CDR2 reads SVGIG (reference sequence). CDR3 DNA: TGTGCCTGGAGTGGGGACAGGGGGCCTCTGGGGGCCAACGTCCTGACTTTC. Translating it yields CAWSGDRGPLGANVLTF.

The chain combines TRBV7-9 with TRBJ1-2, with D uncertain. The CDR3 totals 12 residues. The germline CDR1 and CDR2 sequences are SEHNR and FQNEAQ (reference sequence). V was cut by 2 bases and J by 5 bases, with 6 bases left in between. The CDR3: CASSLTVYGYTF. The CDR3 region has the DNA TGTGCCAGCAGCTTAACAGTGTATGGCTACACCTTC.

V and J are TRBV5-1 and TRBJ2-1, with D unresolved. CDR1 and CDR2 from the germline V gene are SGHRS and YFSETQ. The CDR3 is made up of 10 amino acids. With 4 bases removed from V and 8 bases from J, the gap between germline ends came to 4 bases. The CDR3 DNA reads as TGCGCCAGCAGCGGCGATGAGCAGTTCTTC. It encodes CASSGDEQFF.

The chain recombines TRBV30 with TRBJ2-3; D is perhaps TRBD1 (6 bases). Trimming cost V 0 bases and J 1 base, with 11 bases left between them. The CDR3 extends over 15 amino acids. Germline V gene lookup returns CDR1 GTSNPN and CDR2 SVGIG (reference sequence). Written as DNA, the CDR3 is TGTGCCTGGAGTGTGGGGGCGAGGGGCACAGATACGCAGTATTTT. Encoded protein: CAWSVGARGTDTQYF. The full variable domain, with the rest looked up from reference TRBV30 and TRBJ2-3, is SQTIHQWPATLVQPVGSPLSLECTVEGTSNPNLYWYRQAAGRGLQLLFYSVGIGQISSEVPQNLSASRPQDRQFILSSKKLLLSDSGFYLCAWSVGARGTDTQYFGPGTRLTVL.